The clone carrying this TCR beta chain was found many times. The antigen is not known. The record originates from a study of post-analysis software for immune sequencing data. Between the trimmed V and J ends, which lost 3 bases and 0 bases, there was a span of 18 bases. Germline-derived CDR1 and CDR2 are SQVTM and ANQGSEA. This CDR3 comprises 16 residues. TCR beta libraries were prepared from cDNA with unique molecular identifiers. About half a million cDNA molecules were recovered from an input of roughly 0.85 to 10 million T cells. TCRdb re-analysed the PCR reads in MiXCR, keeping a single row per CDR3 protein. The profile shows about 210,000 distinct CDR3 sequences, 29% of them singletons. Overall study findings and caveats: The five TRBV segments detected at higher frequency in patients than in controls included TRBV5-6, TRBV5-1 and TRBV20-1. Normalized Chao1 diversity in multiple sclerosis patients fell significantly below that of controls.

The sequence came from a girl aged 2-17 years with multiple sclerosis. This rearrangement joins TRBV29-1 to TRBJ2-7; maybe TRBD1 (5 bases). The sequenced material came from blood. CDR3 nucleotides: TGCAGCGTTGACCTCAGGGTGGGAAGAGGCTCCTACGAGCAGTACTTC. Translating it yields CSVDLRVGRGSYEQYF.